What follows are 9 T cell receptor beta chains derived from one specimen sequenced in a study of early T cells in non-severe SARS-CoV-2 infection. MiXCR, run by TCRdb on the 5' RACE reads, gives a single entry per CDR3 protein. The sample has about 70,000 distinct CDR3 sequences; 9% to 10% are singletons. The sequencing used whole blood, collected at baseline. Receptor source: an adult who was a healthcare worker with PCR-confirmed SARS-CoV-2 infection or an uninfected control (not recorded which).

This clonotype was found many times. V and J are TRBV9 and TRBJ1-4; TRBD1 might be the D (6 bases). Germline V gene data show CDR1 as SGDLS and CDR2 as YYNGEE. V was trimmed by 4 bases and J by 4 bases, leaving 11 bases between them. The CDR3 is made up of 14 amino acids. For the CDR3, the DNA is TGTGCCAGCAGCTTCCGACAGGATAATGAAAAACTGTTTTTT. This translates into CASSFRQDNEKLFF.

In its sample, this clonotype was seen many times. The genes are TRBV4-3 and TRBJ1-2; tentatively, D is TRBD1 (6 bases). The CDR3 has 14 residues. V was pared by 2 bases and J by 7 bases, with 14 bases between. Per germline, CDR1 LGHNA and CDR2 YSLEER. CDR3 loop: CASSQSGAAIGYTF. CDR3 coding DNA: TGCGCCAGCAGCCAATCAGGGGCGGCGATTGGCTACACCTTC.

This clonotype showed up many times. CDR3 DNA: TGTGCCATCAGTGAGGGGGTTGGCACAGATACGCAGTATTTT. Translation gives CAISEGVGTDTQYF. This chain connects TRBV10-3 to TRBJ2-3; D remains unclear. The CDR3 length is 14 residues. Germline loops: CDR1 ENHRY, CDR2 SYGVKD. V lost 2 bases, J lost 1 base, and 7 bases lay in between.

In its sample, this clonotype was seen a few times. This chain joins TRBV6-2 or TRBV6-3 and TRBJ2-7; maybe TRBD2 (6 bases). This CDR3 has 16 amino acids. V lost 7 bases and J 6 bases, leaving 25 bases between the germline ends. Germline loops: CDR1 MNHEY, CDR2 SVGEGT. The CDR3 sequence: CASITGMEGRRAEQYF. The CDR3 nucleotides read TGTGCCAGCATCACCGGAATGGAGGGGCGGCGGGCCGAGCAGTACTTC.

This clonotype has ten or more counts. The gene calls are TRBV30 and TRBJ2-1; TRBD1 aligns across 9 bases. The CDR3 extends over 15 amino acids. CDR1 and CDR2 from the germline V gene are GTSNPN and SVGIG (reference sequence). The V gene end was trimmed by 1 base and the J gene end by 0 bases; junction bases not matched to a gene: 1. CDR3 in DNA: TGTGCCTGGAGTGCGGGACAGGGCTCCTACAATGAGCAGTTCTTC. Its translation: CAWSAGQGSYNEQFF.

This clonotype was recorded many times. This chain uses TRBV29-1 with TRBJ2-1; D unclear. V dropped 7 bases and J dropped 1 base, with 8 bases sitting between them. Germline CDR1 SQVTM, CDR2 ANQGSEA. CDR3 length: 12 amino acids. CDR3 region: CSGCPSYNEQFF. The CDR3 coding sequence is TGCAGCGGCTGCCCTTCCTACAATGAGCAGTTCTTC.

This clonotype has at least ten counts. The chain carries TRBV5-1 and TRBJ2-5; a weak D match, TRBD2 (6 bases). V shed 0 bases and J shed 6 bases, with 12 bases lying between them. The germline V gene has CDR1 SGHRS and CDR2 YFSETQ. This CDR3 comprises 14 residues. In DNA, the CDR3 is TGCGCCAGCAGCTTGGACGGGAGAAGGAAGACCCAGTACTTC. Translated, it gives CASSLDGRRKTQYF.

The genes are TRBV6-2 or TRBV6-3 and TRBJ2-7; 9 bases agree with TRBD2. Per germline, CDR1 MNHEY and CDR2 SVGEGT. This CDR3 spans 14 amino acids. V was clipped by 8 bases and J by 7 bases; unmatched bases: 12. The CDR3 reads CASAKAGGPEEQYF. In DNA form, the CDR3 reads TGTGCCAGCGCCAAGGCGGGAGGGCCGGAAGAGCAGTACTTC.

Points on this clonotype: One junction end does not reproduce the germline sequence, and a read error may be involved. The rearrangement links TRBV7-8 to TRBJ1-1; 8 bases agree with TRBD1. The length of the CDR3 is 14 residues. Germline V gives CDR1 SGHVS, CDR2 FQNEAQ. The CDR3 here is CASSLAGTGWEVFF. As DNA, the CDR3 is TGTGCCAGCAGCTTAGCCGGGACAGGATGGGAAGTTTTCTTT. Supplemented by reference TRBV7-8 and TRBJ1-1, the full variable domain reads GAGVSQSPRYKVAKRGQDVALRCDPISGHVSLFWYQQALGQGPEFLTYFQNEAQLDKSGLPSDRFFAERPEGSVSTLKIQRTQQEDSAVYLCASSLAGTGWEVFFGQGTRLTVV.